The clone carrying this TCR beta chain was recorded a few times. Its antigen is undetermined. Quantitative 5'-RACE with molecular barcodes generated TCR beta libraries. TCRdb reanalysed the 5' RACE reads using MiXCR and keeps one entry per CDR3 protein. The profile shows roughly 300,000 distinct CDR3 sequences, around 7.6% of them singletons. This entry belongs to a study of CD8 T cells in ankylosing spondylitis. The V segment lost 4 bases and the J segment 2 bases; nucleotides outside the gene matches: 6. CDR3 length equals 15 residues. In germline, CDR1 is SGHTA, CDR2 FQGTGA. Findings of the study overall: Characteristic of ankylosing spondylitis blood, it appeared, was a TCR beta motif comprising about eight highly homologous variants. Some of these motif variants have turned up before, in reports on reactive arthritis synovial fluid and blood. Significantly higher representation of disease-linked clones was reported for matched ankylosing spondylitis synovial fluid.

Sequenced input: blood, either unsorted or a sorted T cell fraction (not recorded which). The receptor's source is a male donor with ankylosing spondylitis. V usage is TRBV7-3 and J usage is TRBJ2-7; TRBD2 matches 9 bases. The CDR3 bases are TGTGCCAGCAGCTCGGGACTAGCAAGTCCCTACGAGCAGTACTTC. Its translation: CASSSGLASPYEQYF.